The 11 T cell receptor beta chains presented below share a single source sample, sequenced in a study of CD8+ T cells in alopecia areata (dated by TCRdb to 2017 to 2018). The library was produced with the immunoSEQ multiplex PCR assay. RNA was extracted from all samples and reverse transcribed into cDNA as template for TCR sequencing. In TCRdb, the immuneACCESS table is reduced to in-frame sequences with V and J assigned. These tables do not hold every clone; where another copy was compared, an unresolved V gene accounts for under half, and the others remain unexplained. Present in this sample are 95,000 to 100,000 clones, just under 60% of which were seen just once. The top ten constitute about 17% of the sample. This specimen's treatment or condition label, per the study, means: oral pan-JAK inhibitor, 5-10 mg twice daily. The sample here was CD8+ T cells sorted from blood, taken at roughly week 58, from a patient treated with tofacitinib. Receptors were obtained from a human donor with alopecia areata.

This clone has a handful of counts. The rearrangement joins TRBV27 to TRBJ2-7; D unclear. Germline CDR1 MNHEY, CDR2 SMNVEV (reference sequence). V shed 6 bases and J shed 2 bases, with 14 bases lying between them. CDR3 length equals 14 residues. The CDR3 is CASSPPQNPYEQYF. The CDR3 bases are TGTGCCAGCAGCCCACCCCAGAACCCCTACGAGCAGTACTTC.

The rearrangement links TRBV19 to TRBJ1-1; D remains unclear. Germline V gene lookup returns CDR1 LNHDA and CDR2 SQIVND (reference sequence). V was shortened by 3 bases and J by 3 bases, with 8 bases between the two germline ends. The CDR3 has 13 amino acids. CDR3 DNA: TGTGCCAGTAGTATGGCGGCTCACACTGAAGCTTTCTTT. Protein sequence: CASSMAAHTEAFF.

The genes are TRBV30 and TRBJ2-7; TRBD1 aligns across 8 bases. CDR1 is GTSNPN and CDR2 is SVGIG in the germline V gene (reference sequence). With V trimmed by 0 bases and J by 0 bases, 4 bases remained unmatched. The CDR3 spans 15 residues. The CDR3: CAWSVATGDSYEQYF. CDR3 nucleotide sequence: TGTGCCTGGAGTGTGGCGACAGGGGACTCCTACGAGCAGTACTTC.

This sequence joins TRBV4-1 and TRBJ2-1; D tentatively reads TRBD1 or TRBD2 (5 bases each). Trimming removed 1 base at V and 7 bases at J, with 17 bases between. The CDR3 totals 16 residues. Looked up from germline, CDR1 is MGHRA and CDR2 is YSYEKL. The DNA for the CDR3 is TGCGCCAGCAGCCAAGCGGCCTGGGTTGAGGGGAATGAGCAGTTCTTC. This translates into CASSQAAWVEGNEQFF.

The rearrangement links TRBV11-2 to TRBJ1-2; no clear D. Between the trimmed V and J ends, which lost 4 bases and 10 bases, there was a span of 10 bases. Germline V lookup: CDR1 SGHAT, CDR2 FQNNGV. CDR3 length equals 11 residues. The CDR3 protein is CASSYGPYYTF. Here the CDR3 DNA reads TGTGCCAGCAGCTACGGACCTTACTACACCTTC.

The chain uses TRBV19 and TRBJ1-1; D is possibly TRBD1 (5 bases). The CDR3 consists of 13 residues. The germline V and J ends were trimmed by 7 bases and 2 bases, with 11 bases remaining between them. The germline CDR1 and CDR2 sequences are LNHDA and SQIVND (reference sequence). CDR3 sequence: CASMTGGNTEAFF. The CDR3 DNA reads TGTGCCAGTATGACGGGGGGAAACACTGAAGCTTTCTTT.

The CDR3: CASSLDPLYNEQFF. For the CDR3, the DNA is TGTGCCAGCAGTTTAGACCCCCTATACAATGAGCAGTTCTTC. The rearrangement uses TRBV27 and TRBJ2-1; D is ambiguous. Germline-derived CDR1 and CDR2 are MNHEY and SMNVEV (reference sequence). CDR3 size: 14 residues. Trimming pared 2 bases from V and 4 bases from J, leaving 9 bases between.

This sequence joins TRBV2 and TRBJ2-3; 9 bases are shared with TRBD1. The J segment lost 2 bases and the V segment lost 10 bases, leaving 10 bases of the junction unmatched. CDR1 is SNHLY and CDR2 is FYNNEI in the germline V gene. CDR3 length equals 15 residues. CDR3 coding DNA: TGTGCCACTCCAACAGGGGGCACGTCCACAGATACGCAGTATTTT. Encoded protein: CATPTGGTSTDTQYF. The full variable domain, in which reference TRBV2 and TRBJ2-3 provide the parts outside the CDR3, is EPEVTQTPSHQVTQMGQEVILRCVPISNHLYFYWYRQILGQKVEFLVSFYNNEISEKSEIFDDQFSVERPDGSNFTLKIRSTKLEDSAMYFCATPTGGTSTDTQYFGPGTRLTVL.

This clone showed up just a few times. V is TRBV11-2 and J is TRBJ2-1; TRBD2 matches 9 bases. The length of the CDR3 is 13 residues. The germline V gene has CDR1 SGHAT and CDR2 FQNNGV. V gave up 5 bases and J gave up 10 bases; unmatched junction bases: 6. The CDR3 loop is CASSGSGGTEQFF. The CDR3 DNA reads as TGTGCCAGCAGCGGAAGCGGGGGGACCGAGCAGTTCTTC.

V and J are TRBV19 and TRBJ1-2, with D perhaps matching TRBD1 (5 bases). There are 13 residues in the CDR3. CDR1 is LNHDA, CDR2 SQIVND, per germline (reference sequence). Trimming removed 4 bases from V and 8 bases from J, with 14 bases in between. The CDR3 loop reads CASSRGIADGYTF. Written as DNA, the CDR3 is TGTGCCAGTAGTAGGGGGATTGCGGACGGCTACACCTTC.

The rearrangement joins TRBV27 to TRBJ1-1, with D hard to call. The V end was cut by 0 bases, the J end by 1 base, with 9 bases between. The V gene's germline CDR1 is MNHEY and CDR2 SMNVEV (reference sequence). This CDR3 region has 15 residues. Written as DNA, the CDR3 is TGTGCCAGCAGTTTATCCAGACCTAGGAACACTGAAGCTTTCTTT. Translating gives CASSLSRPRNTEAFF.